Listed here are 2 T cell receptor beta chains from one sample, sequenced in a study of beta chain features in type 1 diabetes. The whole isolated RNA underwent reverse transcription, so sequencing captured expressed TCRB transcripts. Libraries were prepared by immunoSEQ multiplex PCR; TCRdb keeps only in-frame clonotypes and omits some of them. The sample lists about 470,000 clones, about 32% occurring once. Sequencing was done on a sample of naive CD4+ T cells from blood. The receptors were sampled from a man aged 18 to 30 in good health.

This clone was seen a few times. The genes are TRBV29-1 and TRBJ1-5, with 9 bases matching TRBD1. CDR1 is SQVTM, CDR2 ANQGSEA, per germline. This CDR3 is 13 amino acids long. The V and J ends lost 6 bases and 5 bases, in that order; junction bases with no gene match: 5. CDR3 sequence (DNA): TGCAGCGTCATAACAGGGGGCGATCAGCCCCAGCATTTT. It yields the protein CSVITGGDQPQHF.

The rearrangement joins TRBV5-1 to TRBJ1-1; 12 bases are shared with TRBD1. This CDR3 has 15 residues. The germline V gene encodes CDR1 SGHRS and CDR2 YFSETQ. The V and J ends lost 9 bases and 4 bases, in that order; junction bases with no gene match: 10. In DNA, the CDR3 is TGCGCCACGGCTCCGGGACAGGGGGCGTTCACTGAAGCTTTCTTT. This encodes CATAPGQGAFTEAFF.